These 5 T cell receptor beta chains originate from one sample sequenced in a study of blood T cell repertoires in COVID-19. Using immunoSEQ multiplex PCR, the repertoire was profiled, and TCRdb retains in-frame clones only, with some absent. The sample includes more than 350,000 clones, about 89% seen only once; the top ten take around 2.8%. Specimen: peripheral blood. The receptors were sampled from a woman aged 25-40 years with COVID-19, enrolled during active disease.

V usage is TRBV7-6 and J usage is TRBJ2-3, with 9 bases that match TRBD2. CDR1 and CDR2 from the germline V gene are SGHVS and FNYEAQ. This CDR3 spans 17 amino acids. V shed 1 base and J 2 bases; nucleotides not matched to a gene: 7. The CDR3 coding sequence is TGTGCCAGCAGCTTAGGGCTTAGCGGGGGCCCCACAGATACGCAGTATTTT. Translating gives CASSLGLSGGPTDTQYF.

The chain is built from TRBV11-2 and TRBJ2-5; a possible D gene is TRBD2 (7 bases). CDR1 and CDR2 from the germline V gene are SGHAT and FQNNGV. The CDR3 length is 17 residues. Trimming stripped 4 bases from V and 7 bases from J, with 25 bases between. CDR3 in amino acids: CASSYEGGPILIGTQYF. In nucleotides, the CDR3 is TGTGCCAGCAGCTACGAGGGGGGGCCTATCTTAATTGGGACCCAGTACTTC. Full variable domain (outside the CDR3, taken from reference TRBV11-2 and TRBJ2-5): EAGVAQSPRYKIIEKRQSVAFWCNPISGHATLYWYQQILGQGPKLLIQFQNNGVVDDSQLPKDRFSAERLKGVDSTLKIQPAKLEDSAVYLCASSYEGGPILIGTQYFGPGTRLLVL.

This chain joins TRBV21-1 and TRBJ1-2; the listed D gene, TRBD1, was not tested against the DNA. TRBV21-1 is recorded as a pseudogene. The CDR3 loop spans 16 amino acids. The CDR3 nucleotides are TGTGCCAGCAGCAACGGGACAGTTCCAACGCGCGATGGCTACACCTTC. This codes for CASSNGTVPTRDGYTF.

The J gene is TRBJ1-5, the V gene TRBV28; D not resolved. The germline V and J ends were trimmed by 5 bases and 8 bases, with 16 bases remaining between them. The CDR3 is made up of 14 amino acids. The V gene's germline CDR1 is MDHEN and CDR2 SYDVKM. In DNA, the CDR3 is TGTGCCAGCAGTCTACGGTCCGCGGCGAAGCCCCAGCATTTT. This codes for CASSLRSAAKPQHF.

The CDR3 loop is CSAWGRSSTDTQYF. In DNA form, the CDR3 reads TGCAGCGCGTGGGGCAGGTCTAGCACAGATACGCAGTATTTT. This chain joins TRBV29-1 and TRBJ2-3, with a tentative D call TRBD1 (5 bases). Trimming pared 7 bases from V and 0 bases from J, leaving 14 bases between. CDR1 SQVTM and CDR2 ANQGSEA come from the germline V gene. CDR3 length: 14 amino acids.